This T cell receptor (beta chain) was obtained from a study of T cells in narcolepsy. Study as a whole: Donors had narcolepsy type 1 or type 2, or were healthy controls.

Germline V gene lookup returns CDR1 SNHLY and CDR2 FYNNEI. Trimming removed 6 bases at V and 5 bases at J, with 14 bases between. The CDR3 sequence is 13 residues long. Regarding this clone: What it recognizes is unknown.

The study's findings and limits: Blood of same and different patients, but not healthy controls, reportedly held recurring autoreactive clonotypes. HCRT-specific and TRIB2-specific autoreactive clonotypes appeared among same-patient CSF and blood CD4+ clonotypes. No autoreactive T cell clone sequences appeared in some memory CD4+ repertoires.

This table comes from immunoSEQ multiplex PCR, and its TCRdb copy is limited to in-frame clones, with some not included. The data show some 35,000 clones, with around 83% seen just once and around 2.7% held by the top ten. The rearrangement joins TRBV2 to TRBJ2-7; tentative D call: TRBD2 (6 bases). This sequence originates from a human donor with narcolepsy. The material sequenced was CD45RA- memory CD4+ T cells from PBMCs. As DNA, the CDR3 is TGTGCCAGCAGCGTCGGGGGAGCCCACGAGCAGTACTTC. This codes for CASSVGGAHEQYF.